Each of the 6 T cell receptor beta chains below was sequenced from the same sample in a study of OX40 agonist ivuxolimab in advanced cancers. TCRdb's table, derived via immunoSEQ multiplex PCR, lists solely in-frame clones and lacks some. Of around 82,000 clones listed, around 90% are singletons. The starting material was CD4+ or CD8+ T cells sorted from blood, obtained in a trial of the OX40 agonist ivuxolimab. Source of these receptors: an adult with an advanced solid tumor such as melanoma, head and neck, liver or kidney cancer.

This chain connects TRBV7-2 to TRBJ2-7; TRBD2 is a possible D gene (6 bases). Trimming took off 3 bases at V and 0 bases at J, with 12 bases between the two ends. The CDR3 covers 15 residues. Looked up from germline, CDR1 is SGHTA and CDR2 is FQGNSA. CDR3 protein: CASSFPDYRSYEQYF. As DNA, the CDR3 is TGTGCCAGCAGCTTCCCGGACTACCGCTCCTACGAGCAGTACTTC.

CDR3 sequence reads: CASSLFGQPQETQYF. The CDR3 nucleotides read TGTGCCAGCAGCTTATTTGGACAGCCCCAAGAGACCCAGTACTTC. This chain uses TRBV11-2 with TRBJ2-5, with D possibly being TRBD1 (6 bases). The CDR3 consists of 15 residues. CDR1 is SGHAT and CDR2 is FQNNGV in the germline V gene. V lost 2 bases and J lost 1, with 11 bases in between.

This sequence joins TRBV9 and TRBJ2-1; no definite D call. V was trimmed by 2 bases and J by 3 bases, leaving 12 bases between them. CDR3 size: 15 residues. Germline-derived CDR1 and CDR2 are SGDLS and YYNGEE. CDR3 DNA: TGTGCCAGCAGCGTTAGCAGCGAATACTACAATGAGCAGTTCTTC. It is translated as CASSVSSEYYNEQFF.

The chain carries TRBV7-6 and TRBJ2-2; perhaps TRBD1 as D (5 bases). This CDR3 region has 15 residues. Germline values: CDR1 SGHVS, CDR2 FNYEAQ. V shed 10 bases and J shed 5 bases, with 20 bases lying between them. DNA for the CDR3: TGTGCCACCCTACCCAGGTGGGCAGGGACCGGGGAGCTGTTTTTT. This encodes CATLPRWAGTGELFF. The variable domain in full, with the rest retrieved from reference TRBV7-6 and TRBJ2-2, is GAGVSQSPRYKVTKRGQDVALRCDPISGHVSLYWYRQALGQGPEFLTYFNYEAQQDKSGLPNDRFSAERPEGSISTLTIQRTEQRDSAMYRCATLPRWAGTGELFFGEGSRLTVL.

V gene TRBV20-1 combines with J gene TRBJ2-3; no clear D gene. Germline CDR1 is DFQATT and CDR2 is SNEGSKA (reference sequence). The CDR3 loop spans 11 amino acids. V lost 3 bases, J lost 14 bases, and 15 bases lay in between. For the CDR3, the DNA is TGCAGTGCTAGTGGTCAGACCAACCTGTATTTT. Residues: CSASGQTNLYF.

The chain links TRBV25-1 to TRBJ2-3; TRBD1 might be the D (7 bases). V gave up 10 bases and J gave up 2 bases, with 19 bases separating them. Germline V lookup: CDR1 MGHDK, CDR2 SYGVNS. The CDR3 length is 15 residues. In nucleotides, the CDR3 is TGTGCCACCACAGCAGGAGGGGGCTACACAGATACGCAGTATTTT. This encodes CATTAGGGYTDTQYF.